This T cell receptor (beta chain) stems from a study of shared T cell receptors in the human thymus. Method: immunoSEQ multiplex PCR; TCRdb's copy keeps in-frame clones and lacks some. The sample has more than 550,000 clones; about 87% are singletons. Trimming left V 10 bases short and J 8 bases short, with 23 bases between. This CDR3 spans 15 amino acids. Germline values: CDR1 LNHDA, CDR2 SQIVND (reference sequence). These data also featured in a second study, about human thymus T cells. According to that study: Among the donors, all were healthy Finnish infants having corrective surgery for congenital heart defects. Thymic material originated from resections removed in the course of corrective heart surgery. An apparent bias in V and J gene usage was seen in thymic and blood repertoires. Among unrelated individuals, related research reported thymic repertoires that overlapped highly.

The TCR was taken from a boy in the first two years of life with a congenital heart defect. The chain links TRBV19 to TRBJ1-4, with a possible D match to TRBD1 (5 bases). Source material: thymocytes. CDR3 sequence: CATQAYSLGHEKLFF. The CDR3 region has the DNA TGTGCCACCCAGGCATACTCCCTCGGACACGAAAAACTGTTTTTT.